These T cell receptor beta chains were read from a single sample in a study of shared clonotypes between healthy human individuals. This table comes from immunoSEQ multiplex PCR, and its TCRdb copy is limited to in-frame clones, with some not included. The table records about 1.1 million clones, about 72% of them present only once. The specimen was memory CD4+ T cells from PBMCs. These receptors originate from a man younger than 35 in good health. Some clones in this sample may be carry-over from other donors' samples. CDR3s include the opening cysteine and the closing phenylalanine or tryptophan. A D gene is named only where the DNA matches it firmly. Clone sizes are given selectively: once, few, many, or a class where the clone is expanded.

>TRBJ1-5|few|.|TRBV7-2
TGTGCCAGCAGCTCTTATCAGCCCCAGCATTTT
CASSSYQPQHF
>TRBJ2-1|many|TRBD2|TRBV2
TGTGCCAGCAGTGAAGGGACTAGCGGGTCCAATGAGCAGTTCTTC
CASSEGTSGSNEQFF
>TRBJ2-1|few|TRBD1|TRBV11-3
TGTGCCAGCAGCCGAAGGGACAGGGGGGGCAATGAGCAGTTCTTC
CASSRRDRGGNEQFF
>TRBJ1-5|few|.|TRBV28
TGTGCCAGCAGTTTTATGACGGCTTATAGCAATCAGCCCCAGCATTTT
CASSFMTAYSNQPQHF
>TRBJ2-7|.|.|TRBV18
TGTGCCAGCTCACCAGATGCGCAAGGGCAGTACTTC
CASSPDAQGQYF
>TRBJ1-1|few|TRBD1|TRBV2
TGTGCCAGCAGGAGATCGGGACAGGTAAACACTGAAGCTTTCTTT
CASRRSGQVNTEAFF
>TRBJ1-5|.|.|TRBV2
TGTGCCAGCAGTGAAACTATAGGTGGGCCCCAGCATTTT
CASSETIGGPQHF
>TRBJ2-5|.|TRBD1|TRBV5-1
TGCGCCAGCAGCCACGGGACAGCCCTTAAAGAGACCCAGTACTTC
CASSHGTALKETQYF
>TRBJ1-2|once|.|TRBV15
TGTGCCACCAGCAGATCTCCGGACGGTAACTATGGCTACACCTTC
CATSRSPDGNYGYTF
>TRBJ2-7|.|TRBD2|TRBV7-2
TGTGCCAGCAGCCTAGGGACTAGCGGGAGTGGCGAGCAGTACTTC
CASSLGTSGSGEQYF
>TRBJ2-2|.|TRBD1|TRBV11-3
TGTGCCAGCAGCTTAGAGACGAACAGGGGTCCCACCACCGGGGAGCTGTTTTTT
CASSLETNRGPTTGELFF
>TRBJ1-2|once|.|TRBV6-1
TGTGCCAGCAGTCCACTTCCTGGGGATGGCTACACCTTC
CASSPLPGDGYTF
>TRBJ2-7|.|TRBD2|TRBV4-3
TGCGCCAGCAGCCAAGTAGCGGGAAGAACGTACGAGCAGTACTTC
CASSQVAGRTYEQYF
>TRBJ2-1|.|.|TRBV4-1
TGCGCCAGCAGCCAAGAAGGACGAGCGACCTGGCGGTACAATGAGCAGTTCTTC
CASSQEGRATWRYNEQFF
>TRBJ1-1|.|TRBD1|TRBV7-2
TGTGCCAGCAGCTTCGACAGGGGCGGGACTGAAGCTTTCTTT
CASSFDRGGTEAFF
>TRBJ2-2|.|TRBD2|TRBV5-4
TGTGCCAGCAGCTTGGTAGCGGGAGTCGCCGGGGAGCTGTTTTTT
CASSLVAGVAGELFF
>TRBJ1-5|.|.|TRBV28
TGTGCCAGCAGTTCTTACCCTCAGCCCCAGCATTTT
CASSSYPQPQHF